The source of this T cell receptor (beta chain) is a study of T-cell memory formation after mild COVID-19. CDR1 and CDR2 (germline): SGHTA, FQGTGA. The CDR3 covers 13 residues. V gave up 5 bases and J gave up 5 bases, with 12 bases separating them. TCRdb passed the 5' RACE reads through MiXCR, listing each CDR3 protein once. The data contain 200,000 to 250,000 distinct CDR3 sequences, 15% of them singletons. Findings and caveats of the study: Certain responding clones were present in pre-infection memory, suggesting participation of cross-reactive memory.

The sample holds a few counts of this clonotype. Its antigen is still unknown. Sequencing was carried out using PBMCs or a T cell subset sorted from them (not recorded which). The receptor's source is an adult woman who had mild COVID-19 (a few samples of this study predate the infection). Cell type and time point are not known. The V and J genes are TRBV7-3 and TRBJ2-5; possible D gene TRBD1, 5 bases. The CDR3 nucleotides read TGTGCCAGCAGCAACGGAAACAGGGAGACCCAGTACTTC. The encoded protein is CASSNGNRETQYF.